These T cell receptor beta chains were read from a single sample in a study of CD8+ T cells in alopecia areata. Libraries were prepared by immunoSEQ multiplex PCR; TCRdb keeps only in-frame clonotypes and omits some of them. The data hold 200,000 to 250,000 clones, with about two thirds observed a single time. The source material was CD4+ T cells sorted from blood, sampled at week 0. These receptors all come from a human donor with alopecia areata. Both conserved end residues are part of each CDR3. Fields, in order: V gene, D gene, clone size, J gene, CDR3 protein, CDR3 DNA. A D gene is named only where the DNA matches it firmly. Only part of the rows carry a size: once, few, many, or a class if the clone is expanded.

TRBV5-4	TRBD2	NA	TRBJ2-3	CASSPGLAEVDTQYF	TGTGCCAGCAGCCCCGGACTAGCGGAAGTCGATACGCAGTATTTT
TRBV5-5	NA	NA	TRBJ1-6	CASSLTGNSPLHF	TGTGCCAGCAGCTTAACGGGTAATTCACCCCTCCACTTT
TRBV7-9	NA	NA	TRBJ1-6	CASSTEQSSPLHF	TGTGCCAGCAGCACTGAACAGAGCTCACCCCTCCACTTT
TRBV27	NA	few	TRBJ2-7	CASVGASSYEQYF	TGTGCCAGCGTTGGGGCCAGCTCCTACGAGCAGTACTTC
TRBV5-1	NA	NA	TRBJ2-1	CASSLGDSPYNEQFF	TGCGCCAGCAGCTTAGGGGACTCGCCCTACAATGAGCAGTTCTTC
TRBV15	NA	NA	TRBJ2-1	CATSGWTLRTEQFF	TGTGCCACCAGCGGGTGGACATTGAGGACTGAGCAGTTCTTC
TRBV14	NA	few	TRBJ2-7	CASSQDYEQYF	TGTGCCAGCAGCCAAGACTACGAGCAGTACTTC
TRBV5-1	NA	NA	TRBJ1-5	CASSLAGNQPQHF	TGCGCCAGCAGCTTGGCGGGGAATCAGCCCCAGCATTTT
TRBV19	NA	NA	TRBJ1-2	CASGLLYGYTF	TGTGCCTCGGGGTTGCTCTATGGCTACACCTTC
TRBV6-1	TRBD1	few	TRBJ1-5	CASSGTGNNQPQHF	TGTGCCAGCAGTGGGACAGGAAACAATCAGCCCCAGCATTTT
TRBV30	NA	NA	TRBJ1-1	CAWSALNRGQAFF	TGTGCCTGGAGTGCCTTGAATCGGGGCCAAGCTTTCTTT
TRBV18	TRBD1	NA	TRBJ2-1	CASSETGGLNEQFF	TGTGCCAGCTCAGAGACAGGGGGCTTAAATGAGCAGTTCTTC
TRBV25-1	NA	NA	TRBJ1-2	CASSDSGSGGYGYTF	TGTGCCAGCAGTGACTCGGGATCCGGAGGCTATGGCTACACCTTC
TRBV4-3	NA	NA	TRBJ2-5	CASSRQYQETQYF	TGCGCCAGCAGCCGGCAGTACCAAGAGACCCAGTACTTC
TRBV4-3	TRBD1	NA	TRBJ1-1	CASRSDRVSTEAFF	TGCGCCAGCAGGTCGGACAGGGTGAGCACTGAAGCTTTCTTT
TRBV6-5	NA	NA	TRBJ2-5	CASSQGGETQYF	TGTGCCAGCAGTCAGGGAGGAGAGACCCAGTACTTC
TRBV23-1	TRBD1	NA	TRBJ1-5	CASSQRDPGDRESPQPQHF	TGCGCCAGCAGTCAACGGGACCCCGGGGACAGGGAAAGCCCTCAGCCCCAGCATTTT
TRBV11-3	NA	NA	TRBJ2-5	CASSLGAGTQETQYF	TGTGCCAGCAGCTTAGGGGCCGGAACACAAGAGACCCAGTACTTC
TRBV29-1	TRBD2	few	TRBJ2-1	CSVETSGGWDEQFF	TGCAGCGTTGAAACTAGCGGGGGCTGGGATGAGCAGTTCTTC
TRBV29-1	NA	NA	TRBJ2-1	CSVEAGRGLNEQFF	TGCAGCGTTGAGGCCGGGAGGGGGCTCAATGAGCAGTTCTTC
TRBV29-1	TRBD1	once	TRBJ1-2	CSVESVGGNYGYTF	TGCAGCGTTGAATCAGTAGGGGGCAACTATGGCTACACCTTC
TRBV30	NA	NA	TRBJ2-7	CAWSVLISRMQYF	TGTGCCTGGAGTGTACTTATAAGTCGCATGCAGTACTTC
TRBV30	NA	NA	TRBJ2-2	CAWSRDAPGELFF	TGTGCCTGGAGCCGGGACGCCCCCGGGGAGCTGTTTTTT
TRBV30	NA	NA	TRBJ2-3	CAWSQGNTQYF	TGTGCCTGGAGCCAAGGGAATACGCAGTATTTT
TRBV19	NA	NA	TRBJ2-7	CASTLGLGPGEQYF	TGTGCCAGTACCCTTGGTCTGGGCCCCGGCGAGCAGTACTTC
TRBV2	TRBD2	NA	TRBJ2-2	CASRGGLALGELFF	TGTGCCAGCAGGGGGGGACTAGCACTTGGGGAGCTGTTTTTT
TRBV2	NA	few	TRBJ2-1	CASSSGTPNEQFF	TGTGCCAGCAGTTCGGGAACCCCCAATGAGCAGTTCTTC
TRBV30	NA	NA	TRBJ1-5	CAWSPGRDSNQPQHF	TGTGCCTGGAGCCCAGGCAGGGATAGCAATCAGCCCCAGCATTTT
TRBV13	NA	NA	TRBJ1-5	CASSLPNQPQHF	TGTGCCAGCAGCTTACCCAATCAGCCCCAGCATTTT
TRBV12-5	NA	NA	TRBJ2-5	CASGLREETQYF	TGTGCTAGTGGCCTAAGAGAAGAGACCCAGTACTTC
TRBV29-1	TRBD1	NA	TRBJ2-7	CSVARTGYHEQYF	TGCAGCGTTGCCCGGACAGGGTACCACGAGCAGTACTTC
TRBV25-1	NA	NA	TRBJ2-6	CASTEGGAGANVLTF	TGTGCCAGCACCGAGGGGGGCGCTGGGGCCAACGTCCTGACTTTC
TRBV27	NA	NA	TRBJ2-7	CASSSQAGEHSYEQYF	TGTGCCAGCAGTTCCCAGGCAGGGGAGCACTCCTACGAGCAGTACTTC
TRBV7-9	TRBD1	NA	TRBJ1-4	CASSLVGQGDEKLFF	TGTGCCAGCAGCTTAGTGGGACAGGGTGATGAAAAACTGTTTTTT
TRBV18	NA	few	TRBJ2-5	CASSPLTAQETQYF	TGTGCCAGCTCACCGCTAACGGCGCAAGAGACCCAGTACTTC
TRBV30	NA	NA	TRBJ2-7	CAWSVGTNHEQYF	TGTGCCTGGAGTGTCGGGACAAATCACGAGCAGTACTTC
TRBV7-9	TRBD1	NA	TRBJ1-4	CASSNRGLDEKLFF	TGTGCCAGCAGTAACAGGGGGCTGGATGAAAAACTGTTTTTT
TRBV5-6	NA	NA	TRBJ2-5	CASSLVARQETQYF	TGTGCCAGCAGCTTGGTGGCACGTCAAGAGACCCAGTACTTC
TRBV19	TRBD1	NA	TRBJ1-5	CATGQGDFGQPQHF	TGTGCCACAGGACAGGGCGACTTCGGGCAGCCCCAGCATTTT
TRBV30	NA	NA	TRBJ2-1	CAWRSRDRFYNEQFF	TGTGCCTGGAGATCCCGGGACCGCTTCTACAATGAGCAATTCTTC
TRBV2	NA	NA	TRBJ1-4	CASNGRANEKLFF	TGTGCCAGCAATGGGCGGGCTAATGAAAAACTGTTTTTT